A selection of T cell receptor beta chains follows, all from one sample in a study of T cell responses to AZD1222 COVID-19 vaccine. The protocol was immunoSEQ multiplex PCR, while the TCRdb copy is restricted to in-frame clones and leaves out a portion. The sample shows some 170,000 clones, 85% to 90% of them seen only once. The material was peripheral blood, obtained 28 days after the second dose of the MenACWY control vaccine. All receptors derive from an adult who received the MenACWY meningococcal vaccine as a control. Both conserved end residues are part of each CDR3. D genes are given only for firm matches.

j_gene: TRBJ2-3
d_gene: NA
len: 13
v_gene: TRBV29-1
CDR3aa: CSVEVGGTDTQYF

j_gene: TRBJ2-7
d_gene: TRBD1
len: 14
v_gene: TRBV4-3
CDR3aa: CASSRDRGSYEQYF

j_gene: TRBJ2-5
d_gene: NA
len: 14
v_gene: TRBV7-2
CDR3aa: CASSQRSGEETQYF

j_gene: TRBJ2-1
d_gene: TRBD2
len: 15
v_gene: TRBV27
CDR3aa: CASSLLAGGFNEQFF

j_gene: TRBJ2-3
d_gene: NA
len: 15
v_gene: TRBV27
CDR3aa: CASSSLAWGTDTQYF

j_gene: TRBJ1-5
d_gene: NA
len: 14
v_gene: TRBV6-6
CDR3aa: CASTPGVLKEPQHF

j_gene: TRBJ1-5
d_gene: NA
len: 15
v_gene: TRBV7-2
CDR3aa: CASSYSRTDERPQHF

j_gene: TRBJ2-7
d_gene: NA
len: 14
v_gene: TRBV28
CDR3aa: CASSLWTRNYEQYF

j_gene: TRBJ1-4
d_gene: TRBD1
len: 14
v_gene: TRBV18
CDR3aa: CASSPPGGREKLFF

j_gene: TRBJ2-5
d_gene: TRBD1
len: 18
v_gene: TRBV4-1
CDR3aa: CASSQYFRDRGFVETQYF

j_gene: TRBJ2-5
d_gene: TRBD2
len: 16
v_gene: TRBV4-1
CDR3aa: CASSPGLQREGETQYF

j_gene: TRBJ1-5
d_gene: NA
len: 14
v_gene: TRBV28
CDR3aa: CASSWGDLNQPQHF

j_gene: TRBJ1-1
d_gene: TRBD1
len: 14
v_gene: TRBV3-1/TRBV3-2
CDR3aa: CASSLTGGDTEAFF

j_gene: TRBJ2-5
d_gene: TRBD1
len: 14
v_gene: TRBV19
CDR3aa: CASSVTGGRETQYF

j_gene: TRBJ2-3
d_gene: TRBD1
len: 14
v_gene: TRBV7-9
CDR3aa: CASTPRQGPDTQYF

j_gene: TRBJ1-2
d_gene: NA
len: 15
v_gene: TRBV20-1
CDR3aa: CSASDGTRSNYGYTF

j_gene: TRBJ2-1
d_gene: NA
len: 12
v_gene: TRBV12-3/TRBV12-4
CDR3aa: CASSLAKGEQFF

j_gene: TRBJ2-5
d_gene: NA
len: 15
v_gene: TRBV30
CDR3aa: CAWTLGLSGRETQYF

j_gene: TRBJ1-5
d_gene: NA
len: 16
v_gene: TRBV7-2
CDR3aa: CASSLAVQGGNQPQHF

j_gene: TRBJ1-2
d_gene: TRBD1
len: 13
v_gene: TRBV30
CDR3aa: CAYCFGTAYGYTF

j_gene: TRBJ2-7
d_gene: NA
len: 13
v_gene: TRBV12-3/TRBV12-4
CDR3aa: CASKGRRFYEQYF

j_gene: TRBJ2-7
d_gene: TRBD2
len: 18
v_gene: TRBV25-1
CDR3aa: CASSGPGLAGAGGLEQYF

j_gene: TRBJ2-3
d_gene: NA
len: 14
v_gene: TRBV6-2/TRBV6-3
CDR3aa: CASSRRGNTDTQYF

j_gene: TRBJ2-7
d_gene: TRBD2
len: 16
v_gene: TRBV3-1/TRBV3-2
CDR3aa: CASSKKTSGSTYEQYF

j_gene: TRBJ1-2
d_gene: NA
len: 12
v_gene: TRBV2
CDR3aa: CASKESIYGYTF

j_gene: TRBJ2-7
d_gene: TRBD1
len: 16
v_gene: TRBV6-2/TRBV6-3
CDR3aa: CASSYSTGQPSYEQYF

j_gene: TRBJ1-2
d_gene: NA
len: 12
v_gene: TRBV3-1/TRBV3-2
CDR3aa: CASSQTEGVYTF

j_gene: TRBJ2-7
d_gene: TRBD1
len: 16
v_gene: TRBV29-1
CDR3aa: CSVAETGTGSSYEQYF

j_gene: TRBJ1-4
d_gene: NA
len: 11
v_gene: TRBV10-3
CDR3aa: CATGKNEKLFF

j_gene: TRBJ2-1
d_gene: NA
len: 14
v_gene: TRBV29-1
CDR3aa: CSVAGASSYNEQFF

j_gene: TRBJ2-1
d_gene: NA
len: 14
v_gene: TRBV9
CDR3aa: CASSAFGVHNEQFF

j_gene: TRBJ1-2
d_gene: NA
len: 13
v_gene: TRBV5-6
CDR3aa: CASSLGGTYGYTF

j_gene: TRBJ2-7
d_gene: NA
len: 13
v_gene: TRBV18
CDR3aa: CASSPKIDHEQYF

j_gene: TRBJ1-3
d_gene: NA
len: 14
v_gene: TRBV28
CDR3aa: CASSSSTSGNTIYF

j_gene: TRBJ2-1
d_gene: TRBD2
len: 14
v_gene: TRBV30
CDR3aa: CAWSRGLAENEQFF

j_gene: TRBJ1-1
d_gene: NA
len: 12
v_gene: TRBV27
CDR3aa: CASYTLNTEAFF

j_gene: TRBJ2-7
d_gene: NA
len: 12
v_gene: TRBV5-6
CDR3aa: CASNSRGWEQYF

j_gene: TRBJ2-7
d_gene: NA
len: 16
v_gene: TRBV15
CDR3aa: CATSSKDGGHYYEQYF

j_gene: TRBJ1-2
d_gene: NA
len: 13
v_gene: TRBV14
CDR3aa: CASSQSRANGYTF

j_gene: TRBJ1-6
d_gene: TRBD1
len: 14
v_gene: TRBV7-9
CDR3aa: CASSYGTGHSPLHF

j_gene: TRBJ2-4
d_gene: TRBD1
len: 14
v_gene: TRBV14
CDR3aa: CASSQQGVGYIQYF

j_gene: TRBJ2-2
d_gene: NA
len: 15
v_gene: TRBV5-1
CDR3aa: CASAGVTENTGELFF

j_gene: TRBJ1-2
d_gene: NA
len: 10
v_gene: TRBV7-2
CDR3aa: CASSAYGYTF

j_gene: TRBJ1-2
d_gene: TRBD1
len: 17
v_gene: TRBV28
CDR3aa: CASSPGGQTILNYGYTF

j_gene: TRBJ1-5
d_gene: NA
len: 16
v_gene: TRBV19
CDR3aa: CASSIIRTRGDQPQHF

j_gene: TRBJ2-7
d_gene: NA
len: 12
v_gene: TRBV5-1
CDR3aa: CASSPAGDEQYF

j_gene: TRBJ2-5
d_gene: TRBD2
len: 15
v_gene: TRBV6-2/TRBV6-3
CDR3aa: CASSYAGLAEETQYF

j_gene: TRBJ1-2
d_gene: NA
len: 13
v_gene: TRBV12-5
CDR3aa: CASGPRTGEGYTF

j_gene: TRBJ1-1
d_gene: NA
len: 13
v_gene: TRBV24-1
CDR3aa: CATMGPPNTEAFF

j_gene: TRBJ1-1
d_gene: NA
len: 14
v_gene: TRBV7-2
CDR3aa: CASSPLTQNTEAFF

j_gene: TRBJ2-3
d_gene: NA
len: 16
v_gene: TRBV6-2/TRBV6-3
CDR3aa: CASSFQTGDFADTQYF

j_gene: TRBJ2-5
d_gene: TRBD2
len: 14
v_gene: TRBV19
CDR3aa: CASSPWTSLETQYF

j_gene: TRBJ1-4
d_gene: NA
len: 16
v_gene: TRBV30
CDR3aa: CAWSFGTGGANEKLFF

j_gene: TRBJ2-7
d_gene: TRBD1
len: 15
v_gene: TRBV11-2
CDR3aa: CASSLVKQGAYEQYF

j_gene: TRBJ2-2
d_gene: NA
len: 12
v_gene: TRBV29-1
CDR3aa: CSALPGTGELFF